The present entry profiles one TCR beta chain with its context. The data originate from a study of cytomegalovirus exposure and HLA in healthy donors. The CDR3 contains 16 residues. J gave up 5 bases and V 0 bases, and 4 bases lay outside the gene matches. Germline V gene sequence: CDR1 LNHNV, CDR2 YYDKDF (reference sequence). PCR primers comprised 60 Vbeta and 13 Jbeta primers. Produced via immunoSEQ multiplex PCR; TCRdb's table is partial and in-frame only. The sample lists nearly 110,000 clones, approximately 79% seen once, with 3.6% in the top ten. Sequenced input: PBMCs. The receptor was isolated from a man aged 60 to 69 in good health and CMV-seronegative. The V call is TRBV15, the J call TRBJ2-5, with 12 positions matching TRBD2. CDR3 coding DNA: TGTGCCACCAGCAGAGACCTAGCGGGGGGGCGGGAGACCCAGTACTTC. This codes for CATSRDLAGGRETQYF. The entire variable domain, with the rest obtained from reference TRBV15 and TRBJ2-5, is as follows: DAMVIQNPRYQVTQFGKPVTLSCSQTLNHNVMYWYQQKSSQAPKLLFHYYDKDFNNEADTPDNFQSRRPNTSFCFLDIRSPGLGDTAMYLCATSRDLAGGRETQYFGPGTRLLVL.